Listed below are T cell receptor beta chains from one sample, sequenced in a study of tumor-infiltrating lymphocytes in localized non-small cell lung cancer. The assay was immunoSEQ multiplex PCR, and TCRdb's table has in-frame clones only and misses some. The sample yields 7,000 or so clones, 70% to 80% seen once. The source material was lung tumor tissue. Receptors originate from a human donor with non-small cell lung cancer. Both conserved end residues are part of each CDR3. D genes are given only for firm matches. Size is stated for part of the rows, as once, few or many counts, or as a class when the clone is expanded.

length: 15
size: -
V: TRBV9
J: TRBJ2-1
D: TRBD1
DNA: TGTGCCAGCAGCGTAGCGGGACAGGGACACAATGAGCAGTTCTTC
CDR3: CASSVAGQGHNEQFF

length: 13
size: -
V: TRBV27
J: TRBJ2-2
D: -
DNA: TGTGCCAGCACCGGGACGAACACCGGGGAGCTGTTTTTT
CDR3: CASTGTNTGELFF

length: 14
size: -
V: TRBV6-5
J: TRBJ1-2
D: -
DNA: TGTGCCAGCAGGCTCCGCTCGATTAACTATGGCTACACCTTC
CDR3: CASRLRSINYGYTF

length: 14
size: -
V: TRBV4-2
J: TRBJ2-7
D: TRBD1
DNA: TGTGCCAGCAGCCTTGGGACAGCGCCCTACGAGCAGTACTTC
CDR3: CASSLGTAPYEQYF

length: 15
size: -
V: TRBV30
J: TRBJ2-1
D: -
DNA: TGTGCCTGGAGTAGGGGGGTCCCCTCCTACAATGAGCAGTTCTTC
CDR3: CAWSRGVPSYNEQFF

length: 15
size: -
V: TRBV28
J: TRBJ2-5
D: -
DNA: TGTGCCAGCAGTATCCAGCGGGCCAACGCGGAGACCCAGTACTTC
CDR3: CASSIQRANAETQYF

length: 15
size: -
V: TRBV9
J: TRBJ2-1
D: -
DNA: TGTGCCAGCAGCGCGGGGACACTTGGACGCAATGAGCAGTTCTTC
CDR3: CASSAGTLGRNEQFF

length: 12
size: few
V: TRBV9
J: TRBJ2-1
D: -
DNA: TGTGCCAGCAGCGTAGGGTACAATGAGCAGTTCTTC
CDR3: CASSVGYNEQFF

length: 15
size: few
V: TRBV5-4
J: TRBJ2-2
D: -
DNA: TGTGCCAGCAGCTTGGGACACGGGAACACCGGGGAGCTGTTTTTT
CDR3: CASSLGHGNTGELFF

length: 14
size: -
V: TRBV7-2
J: TRBJ2-7
D: TRBD2
DNA: TGTGCCAGCAGGCAAGACACTAGCGGGAGCGAGCAGTACTTC
CDR3: CASRQDTSGSEQYF

length: 11
size: -
V: TRBV28
J: TRBJ2-5
D: -
DNA: TGTGCCAGCAGTTTGCAAGAGACCCAGTACTTC
CDR3: CASSLQETQYF

length: 15
size: few
V: TRBV29-1
J: TRBJ1-2
D: -
DNA: TGCAGCGCTGTGGGCATGGACAGTCCCTTGGATGGCTACACCTTC
CDR3: CSAVGMDSPLDGYTF

length: 13
size: -
V: TRBV5-6
J: TRBJ1-1
D: TRBD1
DNA: TGTGCCAGCCGTCCCGGGACAGGTGGAACGGCTTTCTTT
CDR3: CASRPGTGGTAFF

length: 13
size: -
V: TRBV18
J: TRBJ1-1
D: -
DNA: TGTGCCAGCTCACCACAGGGAGGCTCTGAAGCTTTCTTT
CDR3: CASSPQGGSEAFF

length: 12
size: medium-sized
V: TRBV28
J: TRBJ1-5
D: -
DNA: TGTGCCAGCACTACTCAAAGGGGGCCCCAGCATTTT
CDR3: CASTTQRGPQHF

length: 13
size: -
V: TRBV5-6
J: TRBJ1-2
D: -
DNA: TGTGCCAGCAGCTCAGCTCTGCCCTATGGCTACACCTTC
CDR3: CASSSALPYGYTF

length: 16
size: -
V: TRBV18
J: TRBJ1-2
D: TRBD1
DNA: TGTGCCAGCTCACCACCGCCGGACAGGGACCCCTGGGGCTACACCTTC
CDR3: CASSPPPDRDPWGYTF

length: 14
size: -
V: TRBV19
J: TRBJ1-2
D: TRBD1
DNA: TGTGCCAGTAGTCGGGGACAGGGGGCTTATGGCTACACCTTC
CDR3: CASSRGQGAYGYTF

length: 15
size: -
V: TRBV5-6
J: TRBJ1-6
D: TRBD1
DNA: TGTGCCAGCAGCTGGGGACAGGGATATAATTCACCCCTCCACTTT
CDR3: CASSWGQGYNSPLHF

length: 18
size: -
V: TRBV9
J: TRBJ2-3
D: TRBD2
DNA: TGTGCCAGCAGCTCTCACTTAAAGCGGGAGTTAGGCACAGATACGCAGTATTTT
CDR3: CASSSHLKRELGTDTQYF

length: 13
size: -
V: TRBV5-6
J: TRBJ1-2
D: -
DNA: TGTGCCAGCAGCTTGCCTACTAACTATGGCTACACCTTC
CDR3: CASSLPTNYGYTF

length: 12
size: -
V: TRBV27
J: TRBJ2-7
D: -
DNA: TGTGCCAGCAGAGGACCATCCTACGAGCAGTACTTC
CDR3: CASRGPSYEQYF

length: 15
size: -
V: TRBV5-1
J: TRBJ2-5
D: -
DNA: TGCGCCAGCAGCCCTCAGAGGGGGGCTGAAGAGACCCAGTACTTC
CDR3: CASSPQRGAEETQYF

length: 15
size: -
V: TRBV7-2
J: TRBJ2-7
D: -
DNA: TGTGCCAGCAGCTTAGGCCCGGACAGTACCTACGAGCAGTACTTC
CDR3: CASSLGPDSTYEQYF

length: 14
size: -
V: TRBV30
J: TRBJ1-1
D: TRBD1
DNA: TGTGCCTGGAATTTGGGACAGGTGAACACTGAAGCTTTCTTT
CDR3: CAWNLGQVNTEAFF

length: 16
size: -
V: TRBV7-9
J: TRBJ1-4
D: TRBD1
DNA: TGTGCCAGCAGCTTAGGGGACAGAACAACTAATGAAAAACTGTTTTTT
CDR3: CASSLGDRTTNEKLFF

length: 12
size: -
V: TRBV7-7
J: TRBJ2-5
D: -
DNA: TGTGCCAGCAGCCCTTGGACTGGGACCCAGTACTTC
CDR3: CASSPWTGTQYF

length: 14
size: -
V: TRBV7-3
J: TRBJ1-1
D: TRBD1
DNA: TGTGCCAGCAGCCCCGGACAGGGGAACACTGAAGCTTTCTTT
CDR3: CASSPGQGNTEAFF

length: 15
size: -
V: TRBV5-6
J: TRBJ2-3
D: TRBD1
DNA: TGTGCCAGCAGCTTGCCAGGGGGCCACACAGATACGCAGTATTTT
CDR3: CASSLPGGHTDTQYF

length: 15
size: -
V: TRBV18
J: TRBJ2-1
D: -
DNA: TGTGCCAGCTCAAATGGGCAGGGGAGTTTCGATGAGCAGTTCTTC
CDR3: CASSNGQGSFDEQFF

length: 12
size: -
V: TRBV6-1
J: TRBJ2-7
D: -
DNA: TGTGCCAGCAGTGTGGGGTTGGGCGAGCAGTACTTC
CDR3: CASSVGLGEQYF

length: 13
size: -
V: TRBV6-6
J: TRBJ2-1
D: -
DNA: TGTGCCAGCAGTCCAAAAAAGCAGGATGAGCAGTTCTTC
CDR3: CASSPKKQDEQFF

length: 14
size: -
V: TRBV6-5
J: TRBJ1-1
D: -
DNA: TGTGCCAGCAGTTACACCGAAAGGAACACTGAAGCTTTCTTT
CDR3: CASSYTERNTEAFF

length: 13
size: -
V: TRBV7-3
J: TRBJ1-6
D: -
DNA: TGTGCCAGCAGCTCCGGACAGAGTTCACCCCTCCACTTT
CDR3: CASSSGQSSPLHF

length: 19
size: -
V: TRBV27
J: TRBJ1-1
D: -
DNA: TGTGCCAGCAGTTTATCGAGAAGGGGGTTTGCAGGGAAGAACACTGAAGCTTTCTTT
CDR3: CASSLSRRGFAGKNTEAFF

length: 12
size: -
V: TRBV18
J: TRBJ2-5
D: -
DNA: TGTGCCAGCTCCCAAGATCAAGAGACCCAGTACTTC
CDR3: CASSQDQETQYF

length: 12
size: -
V: TRBV6-4
J: TRBJ2-1
D: -
DNA: TGTGCCAGCAGTGACTCGGGTGGGGAGCAGTTCTTC
CDR3: CASSDSGGEQFF

length: 11
size: few
V: TRBV19
J: TRBJ2-7
D: -
DNA: TGTGCCAGTAGTAAAGCTCGCGAGCAGTACTTC
CDR3: CASSKAREQYF

length: 14
size: once
V: TRBV11-2
J: TRBJ2-1
D: TRBD2
DNA: TGTGCCAGCAGCTTTCCCGCGGGAGGGCGTGAGCAGTTCTTC
CDR3: CASSFPAGGREQFF

length: 15
size: -
V: TRBV6-1
J: TRBJ2-7
D: TRBD2
DNA: TGTGCCAGCAGAGGGCTAGCGGGAGACTCCTACGAGCAGTACTTC
CDR3: CASRGLAGDSYEQYF

length: 14
size: -
V: TRBV19
J: TRBJ1-6
D: -
DNA: TGTGCCAGTAGTCTCTATGGGGCTAATTCACCCCTCCACTTT
CDR3: CASSLYGANSPLHF

length: 16
size: -
V: TRBV7-3
J: TRBJ2-7
D: -
DNA: TGTGCCAGCAGCTTAACGGGTCCTAGCCTATCCTACGAGCAGTACTTC
CDR3: CASSLTGPSLSYEQYF

length: 15
size: -
V: TRBV7-9
J: TRBJ2-1
D: TRBD2
DNA: TGTGCCAGCAGCCCAAGACTAGCGGGGGTGGATGAGCAGTTCTTC
CDR3: CASSPRLAGVDEQFF

length: 15
size: -
V: TRBV6-5
J: TRBJ1-1
D: -
DNA: TGTGCCAGCAGTTACTCGAAGGGTGGGAACACTGAAGCTTTCTTT
CDR3: CASSYSKGGNTEAFF

length: 15
size: -
V: TRBV7-9
J: TRBJ1-4
D: -
DNA: TGTGCCAGCAGCTTTCCGTCTACAACTAATGAAAAACTGTTTTTT
CDR3: CASSFPSTTNEKLFF